This entry describes one T cell receptor (beta chain). This sample is part of a study of blood T cell repertoires in COVID-19. This table comes from immunoSEQ multiplex PCR, and its TCRdb copy is limited to in-frame clones, with some not included. Of 81,000 or so clones in the sample, 85% to 95% were seen once. The clonotype was recovered from an older woman with active COVID-19. Sequencing was done on a sample of peripheral blood.

CDR3 bases: TGTGCCAGCATTTCGCAGGGAACCGGGGCCAACGTCCTGACTTTC. Amino acids: CASISQGTGANVLTF. The chain recombines TRBV28 with TRBJ2-6, with D possibly matching TRBD1 (5 bases). V was trimmed by 7 bases and J by 4 bases, leaving 14 bases between them. The CDR3 sequence is 15 residues long. Germline V gene data show CDR1 as MDHEN and CDR2 as SYDVKM.